These T cell receptor beta chains were read from a single sample in a study of radiotherapy plus CTLA-4 blockade in lung cancer. Some clones are missing from TCRdb's copy, which holds only in-frame ones; the method was immunoSEQ multiplex PCR. The sample shows about 120,000 clones, roughly 86% of them seen only once. This specimen was peripheral blood, taken from a patient treated with radiotherapy plus ipilimumab. Receptor source: a human donor with non-small cell lung cancer that progressed on radiotherapy plus ipilimumab. Some clones in this sample may be carry-over from other donors' samples. Both conserved end residues are part of each CDR3. D genes are given only for firm matches. Size tells how often a clone was seen (once, few, many) or the class of an expanded clone, and some rows leave it out.

d_call j_call v_call clone_size cdr3_nt cdr3_aa
. TRBJ1-3 TRBV5-5 . TGTGCCAGCATCTACCCCGGTCTGGGTGGAAACACCATATATTTT CASIYPGLGGNTIYF
TRBD1 TRBJ1-6 TRBV18 . TGTGCCAGCTCACTTTCCTTGTCGGACAGGGTGAGTTCACCCCTCCACTTT CASSLSLSDRVSSPLHF
TRBD2 TRBJ2-3 TRBV29-1 once TGCAGCGTTGATGCTAGCGGGGGAAGCACAGATACGCAGTATTTT CSVDASGGSTDTQYF
. TRBJ2-4 TRBV7-9 . TGTGCCAGCACTAGGGACGCAGTCCAAATTCAGTACTTC CASTRDAVQIQYF
. TRBJ2-3 TRBV4-2 . TGTGCCAGCAGCCAAGGCCCCGTTGGGGCAGATACGCAGTATTTT CASSQGPVGADTQYF
. TRBJ1-4 TRBV2 . TGTGCCAGCAGTGATTCGAAGGGTATGGTCGATGAAAAACTGTTTTTT CASSDSKGMVDEKLFF
. TRBJ1-2 TRBV5-1 once TGCGCCAGCAGCTTCCAGGGTGACATTGGCTATGGCTACACCTTC CASSFQGDIGYGYTF
. TRBJ2-1 TRBV29-1 . TGCAGCGCCGAGACGGTCCGCTCCTACAATGAGCAGTTCTTC CSAETVRSYNEQFF
. TRBJ1-6 TRBV4-3 . TGCGCCAGCAGCCAAGAGATGGACTCAAATTCACCCCTCCACTTT CASSQEMDSNSPLHF
. TRBJ2-5 TRBV4-2 . TGTGCCAGCAGCCAAGATAAAGAGACCCAGTACTTC CASSQDKETQYF
TRBD1 TRBJ1-1 TRBV19 medium-sized TGTGCCAGTAGGGAACGGGACAGCCGATACACTGAAGCTTTCTTT CASRERDSRYTEAFF
TRBD1 TRBJ1-4 TRBV6-6 . TGTGCCAGCAGTTTAGGATACGGGACAGGGATGGAAAAACTGTTTTTT CASSLGYGTGMEKLFF
. TRBJ1-5 TRBV5-7 . TGTGCCAGCAGCTTGGCAGGAGGTGGCAATCAGCCCCAGCATTTT CASSLAGGGNQPQHF
. TRBJ1-2 TRBV28 . TGTGCCAGCAGTCCCCCGCCGGGCTATGGCTACACCTTC CASSPPPGYGYTF
TRBD2 TRBJ2-7 TRBV9 once TGTGCCAGCAGCGTAGGTAGCGGGGCCCACTCCTACGAGCAGTACTTC CASSVGSGAHSYEQYF
. TRBJ1-2 TRBV7-2 . TGTGCCAGCAGCTTAGCACGCACCTATGGCTACACCTTC CASSLARTYGYTF
. TRBJ1-5 TRBV10-3 . TGTGCCATCAGTGAGCCTCCGGCGGGGAAGGGACGGCAGCCCCAGCATTTT CAISEPPAGKGRQPQHF
TRBD2 TRBJ2-7 TRBV10-3 . TGTGCCATCAGTGAATCAAGCGGGGACTACGAGCAGTACTTC CAISESSGDYEQYF
. TRBJ1-1 TRBV7-2 . TGTGCCAGCAGATCTTCGCTGATCACTGAAGCTTTCTTT CASRSSLITEAFF
. TRBJ1-5 TRBV4-3 . TGCGCCAGCAGCCAAAGTACTAATCAGCCCCAGCATTTT CASSQSTNQPQHF
TRBD1 TRBJ1-4 TRBV11-1 . TGTGCCAGCAGCACGACAGGGTTTGATGAAAAACTGTTTTTT CASSTTGFDEKLFF
TRBD1 TRBJ2-3 TRBV7-9 . TGTGCCAGCAGCGAGACGGGACAGCGAAGCGTAAGCACAGATACGCAGTATTTT CASSETGQRSVSTDTQYF
TRBD1 TRBJ1-4 TRBV5-1 once TGCGCCAGCAGTCCGACAGGGATTAATGAAAAACTGTTTTTT CASSPTGINEKLFF
TRBD1 TRBJ2-3 TRBV5-4 . TGTGCCAGCAGCGGGGGACAGGGTAAGAGCACAGATACGCAGTATTTT CASSGGQGKSTDTQYF
TRBD1 TRBJ1-2 TRBV5-6 . TGTGCCAGCAGCATCGGGACAGGGAGGCTCTATGGCTACACCTTC CASSIGTGRLYGYTF
. TRBJ2-7 TRBV28 . TGTGCCAGCAGTTTGACTTACTCGCAGTACTTC CASSLTYSQYF
. TRBJ1-2 TRBV6-5 . TGTGCCAGCAGTTACTCGAGGGAAGGGGGTTCGGTAGGCTACACCTTC CASSYSREGGSVGYTF
. TRBJ1-4 TRBV10-3 . TGTGCCATCAGTGAAGGGGTAGGCGAAAAACTGTTTTTT CAISEGVGEKLFF
. TRBJ1-5 TRBV5-1 . TGCGCCAGCAGCTTGAGGTCGGGCAGGGGTCAGCCCCAGCATTTT CASSLRSGRGQPQHF
TRBD2 TRBJ2-1 TRBV14 once TGTGCCAGCAGCCCCTCCCGTACTAGCGGGGGCTCCTACAATGAGCAGTTCTTC CASSPSRTSGGSYNEQFF
. TRBJ2-5 TRBV25-1 . TGTGCCAGCAGTGACCCCCATGTTGAGGGCACAGGGGAGACCCAGTACTTC CASSDPHVEGTGETQYF
TRBD1 TRBJ2-3 TRBV6-6 . TGTGCCAGCAGTTACTATGGGACAGGGGTATCAGATACGCAGTATTTT CASSYYGTGVSDTQYF
. TRBJ1-1 TRBV20-1 few TGCAGTGCTAGGGGGGGAACTGAAGCTTTCTTT CSARGGTEAFF
. TRBJ1-2 TRBV5-4 few TGTGCCAGCAGCGAGGCCGGCGGGGCTAACTATGGCTACACCTTC CASSEAGGANYGYTF
TRBD2 TRBJ2-3 TRBV6-4 few TGTGCCAGCAGTTCGAACGGGGGGACAGATACGCAGTATTTT CASSSNGGTDTQYF
TRBD1 TRBJ2-7 TRBV6-6 few TGTGCCAGCAGTGAGCCGGGACAGGGGAATTACGAGCAGTACTTC CASSEPGQGNYEQYF
. TRBJ2-1 TRBV15 . TGTGCCACCAGCACCTCCTACAATGAGCAGTTCTTC CATSTSYNEQFF
TRBD1 TRBJ2-3 TRBV28 once TGTGCCAGCAGTTCCGGGACAGGCGTAGATACGCAGTATTTT CASSSGTGVDTQYF